One sample yielded the 16 T cell receptor beta chains listed below, sequenced in a study of blood T cell repertoires in COVID-19 (TCRdb year 2020). Receptor libraries were prepared by the immunoSEQ multiplex PCR assay. As stored in TCRdb, this immuneACCESS dataset retains in-frame rearrangements with V and J assigned. A fraction of the clones does not appear; measured against another copy, unresolved V genes explain less than half of the discrepancy, and the remainder lacks a known reason. This sample comprises about 30,000 clones, nearly 90% of them detected only once. The top ten hold about a tenth of the sample. Sequencing was carried out using peripheral blood. The receptor source for this set is a human donor in a cohort sampled during active COVID-19.

The chain is built from TRBV30 and TRBJ1-4, with 8 bases identical to TRBD1. Germline V gene data show CDR1 as GTSNPN and CDR2 as SVGIG (reference sequence). J gave up 3 bases and V 4 bases, and 7 bases lay outside the gene matches. This CDR3 spans 15 amino acids. The CDR3 bases are TGTGCCTGGACAACAGGGGGAGCATCTAATGAAAAACTGTTTTTT. Amino acid sequence: CAWTTGGASNEKLFF.

The CDR3 region is CASLRRGLAGGPSPDITQYF. The CDR3 bases are TGCGCCAGCCTACGCCGGGGACTAGCGGGAGGTCCAAGCCCAGATATTACGCAGTATTTT. The V call is TRBV5-1, the J call TRBJ2-3; 15 bases match TRBD2. Germline CDR1 and CDR2: SGHRS and YFSETQ. CDR3 length: 20 amino acids. J gave up 8 bases and V 7 bases, and 23 bases lay outside the gene matches.

V gene TRBV10-3 combines with J gene TRBJ1-4, with 8 bases matching TRBD1. Germline CDR1 ENHRY, CDR2 SYGVKD. The CDR3 length is 13 residues. J was trimmed by 6 bases and V by 7 bases; bases with no gene match: 4. CDR3 loop: CAITDREDEKLFF. For the CDR3, the DNA is TGTGCCATCACGGACAGGGAAGATGAAAAACTGTTTTTT.

The gene calls are TRBV21-1 and TRBJ2-3; the listed D gene, TRBD2, was not tested against the DNA. TRBV21-1 has pseudogene status. CDR3 size: 16 residues. Here the CDR3 DNA reads TGTGCCAGCAGCAAAGCGCGCGGGGGGTGCACAGATACGCAGTATTTT. Amino acid sequence: CASSKARGGCTDTQYF.

V usage is TRBV5-1 and J usage is TRBJ2-3; D is unresolved. Deletions cut 2 bases from V and 0 bases from J, with 4 bases between. CDR3 length: 13 residues. Germline CDR1 and CDR2: SGHRS and YFSETQ. DNA of the CDR3: TGCGCCAGCAGCTTTGAGAGCACAGATACGCAGTATTTT. This sequence encodes CASSFESTDTQYF.

The V and J genes are TRBV7-9 and TRBJ1-1; D is ambiguous. The germline CDR1 and CDR2 sequences are SEHNR and FQNEAQ (reference sequence). The CDR3 extends over 13 amino acids. Trimming pared 5 bases from V and 1 base from J, leaving 8 bases between. Here the CDR3 reads CASSIDTNTEAFF. The CDR3 nucleotides are TGTGCCAGCAGCATCGACACGAACACTGAAGCTTTCTTT.

V and J are TRBV5-1 and TRBJ1-1, with 8 bases that match TRBD1. This CDR3 region has 16 residues. V shed 0 bases, J shed 5 bases, and the junction held 9 bases outside the gene matches. CDR1 is SGHRS, CDR2 YFSETQ, per germline. The CDR3 coding sequence is TGCGCCAGCAGCTTGGGTGACAGGGGCGGCCTTACTGAAGCTTTCTTT. This codes for CASSLGDRGGLTEAFF.

CDR3 in DNA: TGTGCCAGCAGCCCGAGGGGGAGAGGCACTGAAGCTTTCTTT. Translation gives CASSPRGRGTEAFF. The chain combines TRBV5-6 with TRBJ1-1; weak D call: TRBD1 (6 bases). Germline CDR1 reads SGHDT; CDR2 reads YYEEEE. V dropped 4 bases and J dropped 4 bases, with 14 bases sitting between them. The CDR3 length is 14 residues.

The chain combines TRBV24-1 with TRBJ2-3, with 9 bases aligning to TRBD1. Losses at the gene ends were 3 bases for V and 1 base for J; bases not matched to a gene: 1. CDR1 is KGHDR, CDR2 SFDVKD, per germline. The CDR3 is made up of 15 amino acids. The DNA of the CDR3 is TGTGCCACCAGTGATCGGGACAGGGGCACAGATACGCAGTATTTT. It codes for CATSDRDRGTDTQYF.

V is TRBV4-1 and J is TRBJ2-5, with a possible D match to TRBD1 (5 bases). Looked up from germline, CDR1 is MGHRA and CDR2 is YSYEKL. The CDR3 loop spans 15 amino acids. Deletions cut 3 bases from V and 2 bases from J, with 13 bases between. CDR3 residues: CASSQPQGRQETQYF. The CDR3 region has the DNA TGCGCCAGCAGCCAGCCCCAGGGTCGTCAAGAGACCCAGTACTTC.

A single count supports this clone. The chain combines TRBV7-6 with TRBJ2-1, with 7 nucleotides matching TRBD1. Germline V gene data show CDR1 as SGHVS and CDR2 as FNYEAQ. This CDR3 is built from 15 residues. The V and J ends lost 4 bases and 6 bases, in that order; junction bases with no gene match: 9. This CDR3 reads CASSSPGGVGNEQFF. DNA for the CDR3: TGTGCCAGCAGCTCCCCAGGGGGTGTCGGCAATGAGCAGTTCTTC.

This chain links TRBV7-9 with TRBJ2-2; 10 bases line up with TRBD1. The length of the CDR3 is 13 residues. J was trimmed by 9 bases and V by 8 bases; bases with no gene match: 6. CDR1 is SEHNR, CDR2 FQNEAQ, per germline (reference sequence). CDR3 sequence: CASPGQGSRELFF. As DNA, the CDR3 is TGTGCCAGCCCGGGACAGGGGAGCCGGGAGCTGTTTTTT.

This chain uses TRBV30 with TRBJ2-3; TRBD2 might be the D (7 bases). The germline CDR1 and CDR2 sequences are GTSNPN and SVGIG (reference sequence). Trimming shortened V by 5 bases and J by 6 bases, and 21 bases separated the two germline ends. The CDR3 sequence is 15 residues long. The CDR3 DNA reads as TGTGCCTGGCGCGACTCCTCCGGGGGGCTGGATACGCAGTATTTT. Translation gives CAWRDSSGGLDTQYF.

This chain links TRBV5-1 with TRBJ2-2, with D perhaps TRBD2 (5 bases). Germline CDR1 and CDR2: SGHRS and YFSETQ. Trimming pared 0 bases from V and 1 base from J, leaving 25 bases between. The length of the CDR3 is 21 residues. The CDR3 region has the DNA TGCGCCAGCAGCTTGGGATGGGAAAGGACTTTTGACGCGGGGAACACCGGGGAGCTGTTTTTT. Encoded protein: CASSLGWERTFDAGNTGELFF. The whole variable domain, filled in from reference TRBV5-1 and TRBJ2-2, reads KAGVTQTPRYLIKTRGQQVTLSCSPISGHRSVSWYQQTPGQGLQFLFEYFSETQRNKGNFPGRFSGRQFSNSRSEMNVSTLELGDSALYLCASSLGWERTFDAGNTGELFFGEGSRLTVL.

V usage is TRBV5-1 and J usage is TRBJ2-3, with D possibly matching TRBD2 (5 bases). Germline values: CDR1 SGHRS, CDR2 YFSETQ. V was cut by 0 bases and J by 4 bases, with 12 bases left in between. This CDR3 has 15 residues. The CDR3 region has the DNA TGCGCCAGCAGCTTGGACTCCACTAGATCAGATACGCAGTATTTT. It translates to CASSLDSTRSDTQYF.

The genes are TRBV6-5 and TRBJ1-2, with TRBD1 matching 7 bases. V gave up 5 bases and J gave up 5 bases; unmatched junction bases: 8. The CDR3 has 14 amino acids. Per the germline V gene, CDR1 is MNHEY and CDR2 is SVGAGI. CDR3 DNA: TGTGCCAGCAGTCCTGGACAGGCAGCTTATGGCTACACCTTC. Protein product: CASSPGQAAYGYTF.